This TCR beta chain appears in the sequencing data of a study of blood T cell repertoires in COVID-19. Study at large: PBMCs, B-cell-depleted T cells, or T cells were the source of the cDNA or gDNA that made up the material.

The CDR3 runs to 13 residues. Germline assignment: CDR1 LNHDA and CDR2 SQIVND (reference sequence). V shed 5 bases, J shed 14 bases, and the junction held 9 bases outside the gene matches. Clones were read by immunoSEQ multiplex PCR, and TCRdb kept only the in-frame ones, dropping some. In the table there are some 240,000 clones, roughly 80% of which are singletons. Living in 24 US areas, the participants were between about 18 and 95 years of age. Participant-given clinical history determined each cohort assignment. This sequence originates from a man aged 30 to 45 with acute COVID-19. The gene calls are TRBV19 and TRBJ1-6; TRBD1 aligns across 7 bases. The sample consisted of PBMCs or T cells enriched from blood (not recorded which). CDR3 sequence: CASSPGQERALHF. For the CDR3, the DNA is TGTGCCAGTAGTCCAGGACAGGAGAGGGCCCTCCACTTT.